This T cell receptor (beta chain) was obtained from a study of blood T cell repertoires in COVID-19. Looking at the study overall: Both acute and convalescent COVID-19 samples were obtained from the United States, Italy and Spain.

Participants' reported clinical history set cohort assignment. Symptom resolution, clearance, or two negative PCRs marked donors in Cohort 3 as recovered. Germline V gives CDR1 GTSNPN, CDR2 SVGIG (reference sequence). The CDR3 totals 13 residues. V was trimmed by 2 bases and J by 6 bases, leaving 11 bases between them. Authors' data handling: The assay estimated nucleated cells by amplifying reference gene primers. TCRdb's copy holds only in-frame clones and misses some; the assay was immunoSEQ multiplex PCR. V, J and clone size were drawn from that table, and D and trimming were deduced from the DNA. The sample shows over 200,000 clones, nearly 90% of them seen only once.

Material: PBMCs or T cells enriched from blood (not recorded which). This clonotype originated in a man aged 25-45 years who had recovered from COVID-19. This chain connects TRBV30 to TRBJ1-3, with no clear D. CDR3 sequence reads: CAWSSGLENTIYF. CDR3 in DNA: TGTGCCTGGAGTTCGGGGTTGGAAAACACCATATATTTT.